These 22 T cell receptor beta chains originate from one sample sequenced in a study of OX40 agonist ivuxolimab in advanced cancers. Using immunoSEQ multiplex PCR, the repertoire was profiled, and TCRdb retains in-frame clones only, with some absent. The table has tens of thousands of clones, just over 90% seen once. The source was CD4+ or CD8+ T cells sorted from blood, collected in a trial of the OX40 agonist ivuxolimab. These receptors were obtained from an adult with an advanced solid tumor such as melanoma, head and neck, liver or kidney cancer.

V usage is TRBV2 and J usage is TRBJ2-7; 9 positions agree with TRBD2. Germline values: CDR1 SNHLY, CDR2 FYNNEI. V dropped 3 bases and J dropped 3; count of bases not matched to a gene: 3. There are 14 residues in the CDR3. CDR3: CASSDSGGIYEQYF. CDR3 bases: TGTGCCAGCAGTGACAGCGGGGGGATCTACGAGCAGTACTTC.

J is TRBJ2-7 and V is TRBV5-1; no definite D call. V lost 4 bases, J lost 0 bases, and 8 bases lay in between. Germline-derived CDR1 and CDR2 are SGHRS and YFSETQ. This CDR3 has 13 amino acids. CDR3: CASSPPYSYEQYF. As DNA, the CDR3 is TGCGCCAGCAGCCCGCCTTACTCCTACGAGCAGTACTTC.

The chain combines TRBV4-1 with TRBJ2-7, with 12 nucleotides matching TRBD1. The CDR3 contains 16 residues. The J segment lost 5 bases and the V segment lost 0 bases, leaving 5 bases of the junction unmatched. Germline V lookup: CDR1 MGHRA, CDR2 YSYEKL. This CDR3 reads CASSQDPGQGANEQYF. CDR3 DNA sequence: TGCGCCAGCAGCCAAGATCCGGGACAGGGGGCTAACGAGCAGTACTTC.

This sequence joins TRBV6-5 and TRBJ1-4; possible D gene TRBD1, 5 bases. The ends were cut back, 6 bases at V and 5 bases at J, with 13 bases in the middle. The germline V gene encodes CDR1 MNHEY and CDR2 SVGAGI. This CDR3 is 14 amino acids long. CDR3 residues: CASSPGPRNEKLFF. The CDR3 bases are TGTGCCAGCAGCCCGGGACCGAGGAATGAAAAACTGTTTTTT.

In DNA, the CDR3 is TGTGCCAGCAGCGTCTTACAGACCGCTAATGAAAAACTGTTTTTT. Amino acids: CASSVLQTANEKLFF. The V and J genes are TRBV7-9 and TRBJ1-4, with D uncertain. The CDR3 has 15 amino acids. With 5 bases removed from V and 3 bases from J, the gap between germline ends came to 13 bases. Per germline, CDR1 SEHNR and CDR2 FQNEAQ (reference sequence).

This clone appeared a single time. A read error is the likely source, as a far larger clone sits one nucleotide away. The chain is built from TRBV23-1 and TRBJ2-6; D remains ambiguous. TRBV23-1 is an open reading frame, and its role is uncertain. V was shortened by 3 bases and J by 4 bases, with 13 bases between the two germline ends. The CDR3 covers 16 residues. As DNA, the CDR3 is TGCGCCAGCAGTCAGATCCGGGCAGGCGGGGCCAACGTCCTGACTTTC. Protein product: CASSQIRAGGANVLTF.

About this clone: A read error may account for a junction end that differs from germline. This chain uses TRBV4-1 with TRBJ2-2, with D unresolved. There are 13 residues in the CDR3. Germline V gene sequence: CDR1 MGHRA, CDR2 YSYEKL. The CDR3 DNA follows: TGCGCCAACAGCCAAGTGGTCACCGGGGAGCTGTTTTTT. Translated, it gives CANSQVVTGELFF.

The chain combines TRBV30 with TRBJ2-7; D tentatively fits TRBD1 or TRBD2 (6 bases each). V was clipped by 2 bases and J by 4 bases, with 12 bases between them. The V gene's germline CDR1 is GTSNPN and CDR2 SVGIG (reference sequence). This CDR3 has 13 amino acids. CDR3 DNA sequence: TGTGCCTGGAGTCTGGGGGCGGGATACGAGCAGTACTTC. It yields the protein CAWSLGAGYEQYF.

The rearrangement uses TRBV11-2 and TRBJ2-7; 9 bases map to TRBD1. CDR1 and CDR2 (germline): SGHAT, FQNNGV. V was pared by 5 bases and J by 3 bases, with 5 bases of the junction left unmatched. This CDR3 contains 14 residues. CDR3 nucleotide sequence: TGTGCCAGCAGCCCCCGGGACAGGGTCTACGAGCAGTACTTC. Its protein product is CASSPRDRVYEQYF.

The V gene is TRBV27, the J gene TRBJ1-1, with D possibly TRBD1 on 5 matching bases. V shed 6 bases and J shed 4 bases, with 18 bases lying between them. The CDR3 runs to 15 residues. Per the germline V gene, CDR1 is MNHEY and CDR2 is SMNVEV (reference sequence). CDR3: CASRGPYMVSTEAFF. CDR3 DNA sequence: TGTGCCAGCAGGGGGCCCTATATGGTAAGCACTGAAGCTTTCTTT.

The chain combines TRBV11-2 with TRBJ2-5; 16 nucleotides match TRBD2. After removal of 5 bases from V and 4 bases from J, the junction contained 10 bases not matched to a gene. The CDR3 totals 18 residues. The germline gives CDR1 SGHAT, CDR2 FQNNGV. CDR3 loop: CASSPGTSGGEGLETQYF. The CDR3 DNA reads TGTGCCAGCAGCCCCGGGACTAGCGGGGGGGAGGGACTAGAGACCCAGTACTTC.

The chain combines TRBV10-3 with TRBJ2-5; D unclear. The CDR3 runs to 15 residues. Looked up from germline, CDR1 is ENHRY and CDR2 is SYGVKD. Deletions cut 2 bases from V and 0 bases from J, with 10 bases between. CDR3 in DNA: TGTGCCATCAGTGAGATTCAAGGATACCAAGAGACCCAGTACTTC. It is translated as CAISEIQGYQETQYF.

Regarding this clone: The same CDR3 is also encoded by other DNA sequences in this sample. The rearrangement links TRBV27 to TRBJ2-2; D is perhaps TRBD1 (5 bases). Germline-derived CDR1 and CDR2 are MNHEY and SMNVEV (reference sequence). With 6 bases removed from V and 6 bases from J, the gap between germline ends came to 14 bases. The CDR3 is 14 amino acids. CDR3 sequence reads: CASSKRAGPGELFF. The CDR3 nucleotides are TGTGCCAGCAGCAAACGGGCAGGGCCCGGGGAGCTGTTTTTT.

V usage is TRBV5-7 and J usage is TRBJ1-1, with 9 positions matching TRBD1. TRBV5-7 is treated as an ORF (open reading frame) with a function not yet certain. There are 14 residues in the CDR3. J was trimmed by 6 bases and V by 3 bases; bases with no gene match: 6. The CDR3 spells CASSSGTGFPEAFF. For the CDR3, the DNA is TGTGCCAGCAGCTCCGGGACAGGGTTCCCTGAAGCTTTCTTT.

In its sample, this clone was seen once. The chain uses TRBV2 and TRBJ2-3; 7 nucleotides align to TRBD2. This CDR3 has 13 residues. Germline CDR1 SNHLY, CDR2 FYNNEI. V was pared by 7 bases and J by 2 bases, with 3 bases of the junction left unmatched. The CDR3 loop reads CASTGGLTDTQYF. CDR3 DNA sequence: TGTGCCAGCACGGGGGGACTCACAGATACGCAGTATTTT. The entire variable domain, with the rest obtained from reference TRBV2 and TRBJ2-3, is as follows: EPEVTQTPSHQVTQMGQEVILRCVPISNHLYFYWYRQILGQKVEFLVSFYNNEISEKSEIFDDQFSVERPDGSNFTLKIRSTKLEDSAMYFCASTGGLTDTQYFGPGTRLTVL.

The chain couples TRBV27 to TRBJ1-2, with D possibly matching TRBD1 (6 bases). The CDR3 is 18 residues long. The V and J ends lost 1 base and 2 bases respectively, with 20 bases between them. Germline V gene data show CDR1 as MNHEY and CDR2 as SMNVEV (reference sequence). CDR3 sequence (DNA): TGTGCCAGCAGTTTATACCCCCCTCAGGCAGGGGTGAACTATGGCTACACCTTC. This translates into CASSLYPPQAGVNYGYTF.

The V call is TRBV25-1, the J call TRBJ2-3, with 10 bases lining up with TRBD1. CDR1 MGHDK and CDR2 SYGVNS come from the germline V gene. This CDR3 is 12 amino acids long. Trimming removed 7 bases from V and 6 bases from J; junction bases left unmatched: 1. The CDR3 nucleotides are TGTGCCAGCACGGGACAGGGGGATACGCAGTATTTT. Amino acids: CASTGQGDTQYF.

The chain has TRBV6-1 and TRBJ2-2; 9 bases are shared with TRBD1. This CDR3 has 14 residues. The germline gives CDR1 MNHNS, CDR2 SASEGT. With V trimmed by 6 bases and J by 7 bases, 6 bases remained unmatched. The CDR3 protein is CASRGTGGFGELFF. The CDR3 DNA reads as TGTGCCAGCAGGGGCACAGGGGGCTTCGGGGAGCTGTTTTTT.

J is TRBJ1-5 and V is TRBV4-1; TRBD1 matches 9 bases. The junction had 7 bases not matched to a gene; V was cut back by 4 bases and J by 0 bases. The CDR3 sequence is 17 residues long. CDR1 MGHRA and CDR2 YSYEKL come from the germline V gene. The CDR3 here is CASSPDRGFDSNQPQHF. As DNA, the CDR3 is TGCGCCAGCAGCCCGGACAGGGGATTCGATAGCAATCAGCCCCAGCATTTT.

The chain carries TRBV5-1 and TRBJ2-3, with 7 bases matching TRBD2. The length of the CDR3 is 16 residues. Losses at the gene ends were 5 bases for V and 2 bases for J; bases not matched to a gene: 11. Looked up from germline, CDR1 is SGHRS and CDR2 is YFSETQ. The CDR3 is CASRDPGGGPTDTQYF. In DNA, the CDR3 is TGCGCCAGCAGGGACCCTGGCGGGGGACCCACAGATACGCAGTATTTT.

This chain uses TRBV7-2 with TRBJ2-3; D ambiguous. Germline V CDR1 and CDR2: SGHTA, FQGNSA. V gave up 7 bases and J gave up 1 base, with 9 bases separating them. The CDR3 loop spans 13 amino acids. CDR3 region: CASTVQGTDTQYF. CDR3 DNA sequence: TGTGCCAGCACAGTTCAGGGCACAGATACGCAGTATTTT.

The rearrangement joins TRBV6-1 to TRBJ2-1; 7 positions agree with TRBD1. V shed 5 bases and J 4 bases; nucleotides not matched to a gene: 8. CDR3 size: 15 residues. CDR1 and CDR2 (germline): MNHNS, SASEGT. The CDR3, as DNA: TGTGCCAGCAGTAGCCGGGACAGCTGGTACAATGAGCAGTTCTTC. Translating it yields CASSSRDSWYNEQFF.